This TCR beta chain originates from a study of OX40 agonist ivuxolimab in advanced cancers. At the level of the study: Intravenous ivuxolimab at 0.01 to 10 mg/kg was given to patients every 2 weeks.

This CDR3 comprises 11 residues. The germline V gene has CDR1 GTSNPN and CDR2 SVGIG (reference sequence). Between the trimmed V and J ends, which lost 5 bases and 8 bases, there was a span of 10 bases. The data were produced by immunoSEQ multiplex PCR, yet TCRdb's version contains in-frame clones alone and is incomplete. The sample holds 60,000 or so clones, approximately 86% seen once. V gene TRBV30 combines with J gene TRBJ1-3; D remains unclear. This receptor was obtained from an adult with an advanced solid tumor such as melanoma, head and neck, liver or kidney cancer. Sequenced here: CD4+ or CD8+ T cells sorted from blood, sampled in a trial of the OX40 agonist ivuxolimab. The CDR3 loop is CAWGVRDTIYF. CDR3 bases: TGTGCCTGGGGGGTTCGGGACACCATATATTTT.